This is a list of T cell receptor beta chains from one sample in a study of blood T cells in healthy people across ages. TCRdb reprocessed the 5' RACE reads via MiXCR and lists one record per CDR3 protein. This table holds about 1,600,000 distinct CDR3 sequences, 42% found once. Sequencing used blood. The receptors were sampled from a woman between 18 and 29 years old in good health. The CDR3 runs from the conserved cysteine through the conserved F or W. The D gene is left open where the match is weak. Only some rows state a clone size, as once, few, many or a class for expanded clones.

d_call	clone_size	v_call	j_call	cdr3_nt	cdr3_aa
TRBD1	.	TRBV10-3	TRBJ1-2	TGTGCCGTCAGTGGAAAACCGGACAGGGAGGATGGCTACACCTTC	CAVSGKPDREDGYTF
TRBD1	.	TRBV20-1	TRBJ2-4	TGCAGTGCTAGAGCGCCCGAAGGACAGGACATTCAGTACTTC	CSARAPEGQDIQYF
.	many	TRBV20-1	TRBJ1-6	TGCAGTGCTAGGGTCGGGGACACTCCTAATTCACCCCTCCACTTT	CSARVGDTPNSPLHF
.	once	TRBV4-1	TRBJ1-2	TGCGCCAGCAGCCAGGATCATGGACCCCTATACTATGGCTACACCTTC	CASSQDHGPLYYGYTF
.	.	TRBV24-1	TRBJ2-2	TGTGCCACCAGTGATTTTAGGGGCGGGGAGCTGTTTTTT	CATSDFRGGELFF
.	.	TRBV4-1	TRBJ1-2	TGCGCCAGCAGCCAACGACACCTTGCAAGGGAAAATGGCTACACCTTC	CASSQRHLARENGYTF
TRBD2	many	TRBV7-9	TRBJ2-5	TGTGCCAGCAGTCTAGCGGGGGCCCAAGAGACCCAGTACTTC	CASSLAGAQETQYF
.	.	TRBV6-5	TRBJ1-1	TGTGCCAGCAGTTCCGGGACTCCTTTCAGGGCTTTCTTT	CASSSGTPFRAFF
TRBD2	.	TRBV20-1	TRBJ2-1	TGCAGTGCTAGAGATAGACTAGCGGGGGGGCCTAACTACAATGAGCAGTTCTTC	CSARDRLAGGPNYNEQFF
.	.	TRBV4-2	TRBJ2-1	TGTGCCAGCAGCCCCTCTGGGATATTCGCTGAGCAGTTCTTC	CASSPSGIFAEQFF
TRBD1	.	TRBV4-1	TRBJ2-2	TGCGCCAGCAGCCCAAACCCGGGACAGAACGCCGGGGAGCTGTTTTTT	CASSPNPGQNAGELFF
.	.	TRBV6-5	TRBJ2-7	TGTGCCAGCAGGCTTTACGAGCAGTACTTC	CASRLYEQYF
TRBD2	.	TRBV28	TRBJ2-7	TGTGCCAGCCTCCGTGGGGGGGTTTTTGACGAGCAGTACTTC	CASLRGGVFDEQYF
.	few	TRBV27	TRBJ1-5	TGTGCCAGCAGTTTCATTGTGGATCAGCCCCAGCATTTT	CASSFIVDQPQHF
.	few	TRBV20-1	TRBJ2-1	TGCAGTGCCGAAGGGACTGATACTTACAATGAGCAGTTCTTC	CSAEGTDTYNEQFF
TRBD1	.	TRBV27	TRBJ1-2	TGTGCCAGCAGTCCCAGCCGACAGGGGGCATATGGCTACACCTTC	CASSPSRQGAYGYTF
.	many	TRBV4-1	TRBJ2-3	TGCGCCAGCAGCCATCCCGGGGCCCCTTCTACAGATACGCAGTATTTT	CASSHPGAPSTDTQYF
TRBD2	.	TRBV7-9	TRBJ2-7	TGTGCCAGCAGCTTGCCTAGCGGGAGCGGTGAGCAGTACTTC	CASSLPSGSGEQYF
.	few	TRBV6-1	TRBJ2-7	TGTGCCAGCAGATTGGGGCTGGGCGAGCAGTACTTC	CASRLGLGEQYF
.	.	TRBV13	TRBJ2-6	TGTGCCAGCAGCTTAGGAGGGCAGGGGGCCAACGTCCTGACTTTC	CASSLGGQGANVLTF
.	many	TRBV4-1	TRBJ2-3	TGTGCCAGCAGCCAGGGACTGAGCACAGATACGCAGTATTTT	CASSQGLSTDTQYF
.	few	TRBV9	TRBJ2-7	TGTGCCAGCAGCGTAGCCGGGACTGATACCTACGAGCAGTACTTC	CASSVAGTDTYEQYF
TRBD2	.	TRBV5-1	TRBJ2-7	TGCGCCAGCAGCCGTAAAGCCTCTAGCGGGAGTATCCCCGAGCAGTACTTC	CASSRKASSGSIPEQYF
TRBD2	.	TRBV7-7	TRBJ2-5	TGTGCCAGCAGCACTTCGACTAGCGGAGCCCAAGAGACCCAGTACTTC	CASSTSTSGAQETQYF
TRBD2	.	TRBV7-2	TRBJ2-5	TGTGCCAGCAGCCGCCATAGCGGGGGGGAGACCCAGTACTTC	CASSRHSGGETQYF
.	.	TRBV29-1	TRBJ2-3	TGCAGCGTTGACAGGGACGGGGCCGGAGATACGCAGTATTTT	CSVDRDGAGDTQYF
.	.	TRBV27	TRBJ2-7	TGTGCCAGCAGTCCCTGGGGGACTCAGTACGAGCAGTACTTC	CASSPWGTQYEQYF
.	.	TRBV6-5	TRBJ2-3	TGTGCCAGCAGTTACGACTCGGTTAGCACAGATACGCAGTATTTT	CASSYDSVSTDTQYF
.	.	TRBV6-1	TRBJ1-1	TGTGCCAGCAGTGGAGGGGAAAGCACTGAAGCTTTCTTT	CASSGGESTEAFF
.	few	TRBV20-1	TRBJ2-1	TGCAGTGCTAGAAAGGACTATTACAATGAGCAGTTCTTC	CSARKDYYNEQFF
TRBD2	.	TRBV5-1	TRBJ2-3	TGCGCCAGCACCAAATCGACTAGCGGGGGCTCGGCAGATACGCAGTATTTT	CASTKSTSGGSADTQYF
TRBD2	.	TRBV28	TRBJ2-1	TGTGCCAGCAGTTTAAGGGCTAGCGGGAGGCTTACTTGGAATGAGCAGTTCTTC	CASSLRASGRLTWNEQFF
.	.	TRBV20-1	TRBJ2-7	TGCAGTGCTAGAAACTTACAGGGCCCCTCCTACGAGCAGTACTTC	CSARNLQGPSYEQYF
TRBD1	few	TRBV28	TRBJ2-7	TGTGCCAGCAGAGTCGGGACAGCTACCAGCTACGAGCAGTACTTC	CASRVGTATSYEQYF
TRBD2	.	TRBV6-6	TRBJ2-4	TGTGCCAGCAGTTACTCGGAAATAGCGGGGATAAAAAACATTCAGTACTTC	CASSYSEIAGIKNIQYF
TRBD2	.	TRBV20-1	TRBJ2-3	TGCAGTGCTCGGACTAGTTTGTCAGATACGCAGTATTTT	CSARTSLSDTQYF
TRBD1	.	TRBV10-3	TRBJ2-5	TGTGCCATTAATTCAGGGGGAGAGACCCAGTACTTC	CAINSGGETQYF
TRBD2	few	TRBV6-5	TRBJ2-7	TGTGCCAGCAGTCTCACCAGCGGGGCCAGCGAGCAGTACTTC	CASSLTSGASEQYF
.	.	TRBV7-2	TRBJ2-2	TGTGCCAGCAGCCAGAGACCCGGGGAGCTGTTTTTT	CASSQRPGELFF
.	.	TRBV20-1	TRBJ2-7	TGCAGTGCTAGACAGTCAGGCGGACTCTACGAGCAGTACTTC	CSARQSGGLYEQYF
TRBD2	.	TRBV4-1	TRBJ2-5	TGCGCCAGCAGCCAAGGCGGGGGGGCCCTGGAGACCCAGTACTTC	CASSQGGGALETQYF
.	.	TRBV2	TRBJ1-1	TGTGCCAGCAGAACCTACAGTGACACTGAAGCTTTCTTT	CASRTYSDTEAFF
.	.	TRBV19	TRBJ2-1	TGTGCCAGTAGTATGTCCTACAATGAGCAGTTCTTC	CASSMSYNEQFF
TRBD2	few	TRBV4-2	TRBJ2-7	TGTGCCAGCAGCCAACAGGATAGCGGGGGCGAACCCTACGAGCAGTACTTC	CASSQQDSGGEPYEQYF
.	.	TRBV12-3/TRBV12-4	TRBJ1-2	TGTGCCAGCAGGGCAGGTTTATGGGGCTACACCTTC	CASRAGLWGYTF
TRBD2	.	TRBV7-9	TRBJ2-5	TGTGCCAGCAGCCGGAGTAGCGGGAGGCCACGGGAGACCCAGTACTTC	CASSRSSGRPRETQYF
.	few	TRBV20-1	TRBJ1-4	TGCAGTGCTAGGAGGGGTATCGGTGAAAAACTGTTTTTT	CSARRGIGEKLFF
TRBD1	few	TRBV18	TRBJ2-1	TGTGCCAGCTCACCCCCGGGACAGGGCTCCTACAATGAGCAGTTCTTC	CASSPPGQGSYNEQFF
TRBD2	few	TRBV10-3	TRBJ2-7	TGTGCCATCAGCGACGGGACTAGCGGGGGGGGAACCGAGCAGTACTTC	CAISDGTSGGGTEQYF
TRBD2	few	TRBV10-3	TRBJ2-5	TGTGCCATCAGTGGGGCTAGCGGGGGTGGAGAGACCCAGTACTTC	CAISGASGGGETQYF
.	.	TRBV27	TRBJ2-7	TGTGCCAGCAGTCCCAAAGTCGCCTACGAGCAGTACTTC	CASSPKVAYEQYF
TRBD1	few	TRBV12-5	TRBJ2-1	TGTGCTAGTGGTTTGGGGCCGGACAGGGGTAATAGCAATGAGCAGTTCTTC	CASGLGPDRGNSNEQFF
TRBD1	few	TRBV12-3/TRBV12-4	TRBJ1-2	TGTGCCAGCGCCGAAAAAGCGGGACAGCACTATGGCTACACCTTC	CASAEKAGQHYGYTF
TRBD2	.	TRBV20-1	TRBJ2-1	TGCAGTGCTAGCCCCCGGACTAGGAGCTCCTACAATGAGCAGTTCTTC	CSASPRTRSSYNEQFF
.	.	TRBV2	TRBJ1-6	TGTGCCAGCAGTGATAGGCCCCTGAATTCACCCCTCCACTTT	CASSDRPLNSPLHF
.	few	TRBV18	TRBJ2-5	TGTGCCAGCTCACCGACAGAAGGGGAGACCCAGTACTTC	CASSPTEGETQYF
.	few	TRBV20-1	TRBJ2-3	TGCAGTGCCCAATCTTCAAGCGGGCTCACAGATACGCAGTATTTT	CSAQSSSGLTDTQYF
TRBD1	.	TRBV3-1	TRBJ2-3	TGTGCCAGCGCATTTAGACAGGGTGCAGATACGCAGTATTTT	CASAFRQGADTQYF
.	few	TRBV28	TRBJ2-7	TGTGCCAGCCATTCCGGGGGAGGTTACGAGCAGTACTTC	CASHSGGGYEQYF